These 5 T cell receptor beta chains were sequenced from one sample in a study of OX40 agonist ivuxolimab in advanced cancers. Libraries were prepared by immunoSEQ multiplex PCR; TCRdb keeps only in-frame clonotypes and omits some of them. The sample has approximately 120,000 clones, around 92% seen once; the top ten hold under 0.95%. This sample comprised CD4+ or CD8+ T cells sorted from blood, obtained in a trial of the OX40 agonist ivuxolimab. These TCRs come from an adult with an advanced solid tumor such as melanoma, head and neck, liver or kidney cancer.

This clone has just one count. This chain connects TRBV10-1 to TRBJ2-6; no clear D. V lost 4 bases and J 5 bases, leaving 21 bases between the germline ends. From germline, CDR1 is WNHNN and CDR2 SYGVQD (reference sequence). This CDR3 is built from 18 residues. CDR3 nucleotides: TGCGCCAGCAGTGGATGCTCGATCGCACAAAGTCGGGCCAACGTCCTGACTTTC. Its translation is CASSGCSIAQSRANVLTF.

The V call is TRBV6-5, the J call TRBJ2-1; D may be TRBD1 (5 bases). Germline V CDR1 and CDR2: MNHEY, SVGAGI. The CDR3 has 16 amino acids. Trimming shortened V by 0 bases and J by 3 bases, and 12 bases separated the two germline ends. The CDR3 coding sequence is TGTGCCAGCAGTTACTCGGGGCAGGGTGGCTACAATGAGCAGTTCTTC. It yields the protein CASSYSGQGGYNEQFF.

The chain uses TRBV6-5 and TRBJ2-7, with D hard to call. The V and J ends lost 2 bases and 6 bases respectively, with 11 bases between them. CDR1 MNHEY and CDR2 SVGAGI come from the germline V gene. The CDR3 is 13 residues long. Here the CDR3 reads CASSYGHPTEQYF. CDR3 sequence (DNA): TGTGCCAGCAGTTACGGGCACCCAACCGAGCAGTACTTC.

The V and J genes are TRBV11-2 and TRBJ2-1; 10 bases are shared with TRBD2. The CDR3 covers 16 residues. With 5 bases clipped from V and 10 bases from J, the junction kept 14 bases outside the gene matches. Germline V lookup: CDR1 SGHAT, CDR2 FQNNGV. The CDR3, as DNA: TGTGCCAGCAGCCCCTACAGAGCGGGAGGGTCGGGGGAGCAGTTCTTC. It codes for CASSPYRAGGSGEQFF.

This chain uses TRBV10-1 with TRBJ1-2; tentative D call: TRBD1 (6 bases). The CDR3 is 13 residues long. Trimming stripped 2 bases from V and 6 bases from J, with 10 bases between. In germline, CDR1 is WNHNN, CDR2 SYGVQD (reference sequence). The CDR3 reads CASSENREHGYTF. The CDR3 region has the DNA TGCGCCAGCAGTGAGAACAGGGAACATGGCTACACCTTC.